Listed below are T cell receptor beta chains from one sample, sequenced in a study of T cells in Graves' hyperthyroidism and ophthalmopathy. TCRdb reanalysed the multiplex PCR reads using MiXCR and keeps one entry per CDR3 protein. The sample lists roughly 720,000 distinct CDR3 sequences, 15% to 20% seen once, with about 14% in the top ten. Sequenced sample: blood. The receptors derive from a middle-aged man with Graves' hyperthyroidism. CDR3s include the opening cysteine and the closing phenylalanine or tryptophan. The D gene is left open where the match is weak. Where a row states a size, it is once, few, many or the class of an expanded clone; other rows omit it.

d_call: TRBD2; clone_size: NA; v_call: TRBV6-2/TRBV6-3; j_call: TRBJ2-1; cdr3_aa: CASSYPRGLAGSLNEQFF; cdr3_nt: TGTGCCAGCAGTTACCCCCGGGGACTAGCGGGAAGCCTCAATGAGCAGTTCTTC
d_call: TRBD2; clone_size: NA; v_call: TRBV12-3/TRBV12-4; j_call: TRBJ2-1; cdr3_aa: CASSFGLAGGYFSYNEQLF; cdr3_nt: TGTGCCAGCAGTTTCGGACTAGCGGGAGGGTATTTTTCCTACAATGAGCAGCTCTTC
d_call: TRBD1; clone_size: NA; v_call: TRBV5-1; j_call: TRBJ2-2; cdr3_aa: CASTPPGTGNTGELFF; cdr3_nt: TGCGCCAGCACCCCACCGGGGACAGGGAACACCGGGGAGCTGTTTTTT
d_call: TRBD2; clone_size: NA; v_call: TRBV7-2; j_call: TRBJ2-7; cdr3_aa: CASSLSWTSGRDEQYF; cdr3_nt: TGTGCCAGCAGCTTATCATGGACTAGCGGGAGAGACGAGCAGTACTTC
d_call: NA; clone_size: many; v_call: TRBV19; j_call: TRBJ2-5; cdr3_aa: CASSIGTEYQETQYF; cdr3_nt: TGTGCCAGTAGTATAGGGACCGAGTACCAAGAGACCCAGTACTTC
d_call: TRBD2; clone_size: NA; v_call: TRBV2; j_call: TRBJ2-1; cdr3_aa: CASKELAGVAGEQFF; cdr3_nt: TGTGCCAGCAAGGAACTAGCGGGAGTCGCCGGTGAGCAGTTCTTC
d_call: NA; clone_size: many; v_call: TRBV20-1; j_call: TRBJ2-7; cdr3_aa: CSAKTGTGTSEQYF; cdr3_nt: TGCAGTGCTAAAACCGGAACAGGGACGTCGGAGCAGTACTTC
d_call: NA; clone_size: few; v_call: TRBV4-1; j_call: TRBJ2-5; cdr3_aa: CASSQETWGQETQYF; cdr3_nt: TGCGCCAGCAGCCAAGAGACCTGGGGGCAAGAGACCCAGTACTTC
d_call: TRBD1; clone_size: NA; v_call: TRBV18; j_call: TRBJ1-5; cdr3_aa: CASSRSRDRNQPQHF; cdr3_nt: TGTGCCAGCTCACGGTCCCGGGACAGGAATCAGCCCCAGCATTTT
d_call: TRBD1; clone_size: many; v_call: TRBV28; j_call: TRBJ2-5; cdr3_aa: CASRNRRWDRTETQYF; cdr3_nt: TGTGCCAGCAGAAACCGCCGGTGGGACAGGACTGAGACCCAGTACTTC
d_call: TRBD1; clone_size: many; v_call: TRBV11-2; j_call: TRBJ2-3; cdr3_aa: CASSPGTVLDTQYF; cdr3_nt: TGTGCCAGCAGCCCCGGGACAGTTCTAGATACGCAGTATTTT
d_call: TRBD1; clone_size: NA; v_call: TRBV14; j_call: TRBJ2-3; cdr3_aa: CASSHYSGTGGLITDTQYF; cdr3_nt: TGTGCCAGCAGCCATTATTCCGGGACAGGGGGGCTTATCACAGATACGCAGTATTTT
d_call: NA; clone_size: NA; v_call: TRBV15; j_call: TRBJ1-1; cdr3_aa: CATSSPDRSTLNTEAFF; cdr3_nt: TGTGCCACCAGCAGCCCCGACAGGTCGACTTTGAACACTGAAGCTTTCTTT
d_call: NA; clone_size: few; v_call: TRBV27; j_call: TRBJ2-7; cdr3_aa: CATAGAYEQYF; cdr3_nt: TGTGCCACGGCAGGGGCCTACGAGCAGTACTTC
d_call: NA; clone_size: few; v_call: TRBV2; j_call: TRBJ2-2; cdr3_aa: CASRDQGIGELFF; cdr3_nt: TGTGCCAGCAGGGACCAGGGCATCGGGGAGCTGTTTTTT
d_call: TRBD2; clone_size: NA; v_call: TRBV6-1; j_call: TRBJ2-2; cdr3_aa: CASSLGPSAPLAGVFRDTGELFF; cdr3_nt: TGTGCCAGCAGTTTAGGGCCCAGTGCCCCACTAGCGGGAGTATTCCGAGACACCGGGGAGCTGTTTTTT